Listed below are T cell receptor beta chains from one sample, sequenced in a study of blood T cell repertoires in COVID-19. Generated by immunoSEQ multiplex PCR, the TCRdb table keeps only in-frame clones and is missing some. This sample has about 300,000 clones, with 87% found just once. The specimen was PBMCs or T cells enriched from blood (not recorded which). The origin of the receptors is a woman in her 30s who had recovered from COVID-19. CDR3s include the opening cysteine and the closing phenylalanine or tryptophan. Each record gives: V gene, clone size, D gene, J gene, CDR3 protein, CDR3 DNA. D genes are given only for firm matches. Rows may omit the clone size; those that give it use once, few, many or a size class.

TRBV15,.,TRBD1,TRBJ1-5,CATSINRGSGQPQHF,TGTGCCACCAGCATAAACAGGGGGTCTGGTCAGCCCCAGCATTTT
TRBV7-5,.,.,TRBJ1-3,CARSLTATSRNSGNTIYF,TGTGCCAGAAGCTTAACGGCGACAAGCCGGAACTCTGGAAACACCATATATTTT
TRBV2,.,TRBD1,TRBJ1-3,CASTPGQGPNTIYF,TGTGCCAGCACCCCCGGACAGGGTCCGAACACCATATATTTT
TRBV2,once,.,TRBJ1-5,CASKESENQPQHF,TGTGCCAGCAAAGAGTCCGAAAATCAGCCCCAGCATTTT
TRBV30,.,.,TRBJ1-1,CAWKPQGYTEAFF,TGTGCCTGGAAACCTCAGGGGTACACTGAAGCTTTCTTT
TRBV21-1,.,.,TRBJ1-5,CASKGIPQPQHF,TGTGCCAGCAAGGGGATCCCTCAGCCCCAGCATTTT
TRBV19,.,.,TRBJ2-2,CASSRGSNTGELFF,TGTGCCAGTAGTCGGGGATCGAACACCGGGGAGCTGTTTTTT
TRBV9,.,TRBD1,TRBJ1-4,CASSVAGGNEKLFF,TGTGCCAGCAGCGTAGCAGGGGGAAACGAAAAACTGTTTTTT
TRBV30,.,.,TRBJ1-2,CAWSVGSADYGYTF,TGTGCCTGGAGTGTGGGTTCGGCGGACTATGGCTACACCTTC
TRBV4-2,.,.,TRBJ1-2,CASSQDGQARYGYTF,TGTGCCAGCAGCCAAGATGGTCAGGCTCGCTATGGCTACACCTTC